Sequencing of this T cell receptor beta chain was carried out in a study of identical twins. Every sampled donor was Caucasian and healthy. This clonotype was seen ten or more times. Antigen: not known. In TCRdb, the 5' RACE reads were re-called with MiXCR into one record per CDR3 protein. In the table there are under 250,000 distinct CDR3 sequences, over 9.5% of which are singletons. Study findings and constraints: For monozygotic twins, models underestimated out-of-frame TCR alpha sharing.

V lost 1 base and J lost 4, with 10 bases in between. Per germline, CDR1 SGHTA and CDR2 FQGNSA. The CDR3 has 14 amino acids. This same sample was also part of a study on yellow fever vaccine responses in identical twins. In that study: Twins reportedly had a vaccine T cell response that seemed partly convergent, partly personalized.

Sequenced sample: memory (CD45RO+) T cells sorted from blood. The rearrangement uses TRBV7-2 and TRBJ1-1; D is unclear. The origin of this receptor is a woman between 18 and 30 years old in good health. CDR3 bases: TGTGCCAGCAGCTTAGGGGTAAGCGGCACTGAAGCTTTCTTT. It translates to CASSLGVSGTEAFF.